The 20 T cell receptor beta chains given below trace back to one sample, sequenced in a study of post-analysis software for immune sequencing data. Overall study results and limits: With TRBV5-6, TRBV5-1 and TRBV20-1 included, about 5 TRBV segments were more frequent in patients than in controls.

The TCR beta cDNA libraries contained unique molecular identifiers. TCRdb re-called the PCR reads with MiXCR, one entry per CDR3 protein. The top ten hold around 1.7% of the sample, which has fewer than 700,000 distinct CDR3 sequences, 44% seen once. These receptors' targets are unknown. The material sequenced was blood. Receptors were obtained from a girl aged 10 to 17 with multiple sclerosis.

The J gene is TRBJ1-1, the V gene TRBV20-1; tentatively, D is TRBD1 (5 bases). Per germline, CDR1 DFQATT and CDR2 SNEGSKA (reference sequence). V was cut by 0 bases and J by 0 bases, with 11 bases left in between. CDR3 size: 15 residues. In DNA form, the CDR3 reads TGCAGTGCTAGAGACTCGCGAGGGGTGAACACTGAAGCTTTCTTT. Its protein product is CSARDSRGVNTEAFF.

The chain combines TRBV5-1 with TRBJ2-3, with a possible D match to TRBD2 (6 bases). Germline V gene data show CDR1 as SGHRS and CDR2 as YFSETQ. V lost 3 bases and J lost 0, with 14 bases in between. This CDR3 region has 16 residues. In DNA form, the CDR3 reads TGCGCCAGCAGCTCCCTCCTAGCGCCTAGCACAGATACGCAGTATTTT. Protein: CASSSLLAPSTDTQYF.

This clonotype has more than one count but fewer than ten. This chain uses TRBV3-1 with TRBJ2-6, with TRBD1 matching 8 bases. Unmatched junction bases numbered 4, after V lost 4 bases and J lost 2 bases. This CDR3 comprises 16 residues. The germline V gene encodes CDR1 LGHDT and CDR2 YNNKEL (reference sequence). The CDR3, as DNA: TGTGCCAGCAGCCCACAGGGGGTCCCTGGGGCCAACGTCCTGACTTTC. Translation: CASSPQGVPGANVLTF.

The sample holds a few counts of this clonotype. The chain links TRBV12-3 or TRBV12-4 to TRBJ2-5; D perhaps matches TRBD2 (6 bases). V was clipped by 4 bases and J by 5 bases, with 20 bases between them. The CDR3 is 16 residues long. CDR3 sequence reads: CASSSYRGRTGETQYF. Here the CDR3 DNA reads TGTGCCAGCAGTTCGTATAGAGGGAGGACTGGGGAGACCCAGTACTTC.

The chain uses TRBV7-9 and TRBJ2-1; 13 bases agree with TRBD2. The CDR3 loop spans 15 amino acids. J lost 9 bases, V lost 5 bases, and 7 bases had no gene match. Germline V gene sequence: CDR1 SEHNR, CDR2 FQNEAQ (reference sequence). CDR3 in amino acids: CASSPLTSGRTEQFF. Here the CDR3 DNA reads TGTGCCAGCAGCCCCCTGACTAGCGGGAGGACTGAGCAGTTCTTC.

The chain uses TRBV7-9 and TRBJ2-1; D perhaps matches TRBD2 (6 bases). The CDR3 is 13 residues long. V gave up 9 bases and J gave up 5 bases, with 14 bases separating them. The V gene's germline CDR1 is SEHNR and CDR2 FQNEAQ (reference sequence). The CDR3 DNA reads TGTGCCAGGGAGGAGGGGACCCACAATGAGCAGTTCTTC. Translated: CAREEGTHNEQFF.

Many counts were recorded for this clonotype. The chain combines TRBV4-2 with TRBJ2-3; no firm D call. The V end lost 1 base, the J end lost 5 bases, and 1 base lay between the germline ends. CDR1 is LGHNA, CDR2 YNFKEQ, per germline. The CDR3 totals 11 residues. The CDR3 here is CASSQGDTQYF. DNA for the CDR3: TGTGCCAGCAGCCAAGGAGATACGCAGTATTTT.

The rearrangement joins TRBV29-1 to TRBJ2-3; no clear D gene. CDR1 is SQVTM, CDR2 ANQGSEA, per germline. CDR3 length equals 11 residues. V was clipped by 6 bases and J by 6 bases, with 10 bases between them. The CDR3 is CSVRWLDTQYF. The DNA of the CDR3 is TGCAGCGTACGGTGGCTGGATACGCAGTATTTT.

This clonotype came up a few times. The V call is TRBV28, the J call TRBJ2-7, with TRBD1 matching 10 bases. This CDR3 region has 13 residues. V gave up 11 bases and J gave up 2 bases; unmatched junction bases: 6. CDR1 is MDHEN and CDR2 is SYDVKM in the germline V gene. The CDR3 sequence is CASRDRGPYEQYF. CDR3 sequence (DNA): TGTGCCTCGAGGGACAGGGGACCCTACGAGCAGTACTTC.

The V gene is TRBV5-1, the J gene TRBJ2-5; D is unclear. There are 14 residues in the CDR3. The germline V gene has CDR1 SGHRS and CDR2 YFSETQ. The germline V and J ends were trimmed by 4 bases and 0 bases, with 10 bases remaining between them. The CDR3 reads CASSLGNYQETQYF. For the CDR3, the DNA is TGCGCCAGCAGCCTCGGAAACTACCAAGAGACCCAGTACTTC.

The chain has TRBV29-1 and TRBJ2-5; D uncertain. This CDR3 contains 12 residues. Per germline, CDR1 SQVTM and CDR2 ANQGSEA. The V and J ends lost 3 bases and 2 bases respectively, with 7 bases between them. The CDR3 DNA is TGCAGCGTTGAGTACTTTCAAGAGACCCAGTACTTC. It translates to CSVEYFQETQYF.

This clonotype was detected a few times. In DNA, the CDR3 is TGTGCCAGCAGCCGAGGGTTATCGCAGTATTTT. Translated: CASSRGLSQYF. The chain combines TRBV7-8 with TRBJ2-3, with D possibly matching TRBD2 (5 bases). Germline values: CDR1 SGHVS, CDR2 FQNEAQ. This CDR3 region has 11 residues. The ends were cut back, 5 bases at V and 10 bases at J, with 10 bases in the middle.

V and J are TRBV12-3 or TRBV12-4 and TRBJ2-3; 13 bases fit TRBD2. This CDR3 comprises 15 residues. Trimming took 5 bases from V and 8 from J; bases not matched to a gene: 7. The CDR3 reads CASSQTSGGAGTQYF. The CDR3 bases are TGTGCCAGCAGTCAAACTAGCGGGGGGGCCGGTACGCAGTATTTT.

Details on this clonotype: One junction end does not reproduce the germline sequence, and a read error may be involved. The chain joins TRBV20-1 to TRBJ2-3, with TRBD2 matching 9 bases. Germline CDR1 DFQATT, CDR2 SNEGSKA (reference sequence). This CDR3 has 15 residues. The CDR3 DNA sequence: TGCAGTGCCAGACTAGCGGAAGGGGGCACAGGTACGCAGTATTTT. Translation gives CSARLAEGGTGTQYF.

The chain combines TRBV6-6 with TRBJ1-6; D call uncertain. The germline V and J ends were trimmed by 5 bases and 7 bases, with 9 bases remaining between them. CDR3 length: 13 amino acids. Germline assignment: CDR1 MNHNY and CDR2 SVGAGI (reference sequence). CDR3 amino acids: CASSRDDNSPLHF. CDR3 nucleotide sequence: TGTGCCAGCAGTAGGGATGACAATTCACCCCTCCACTTT.

The chain couples TRBV7-2 to TRBJ2-3; 7 bases are a match to TRBD2. V shed 0 bases, J shed 5 bases, and the junction held 2 bases outside the gene matches. Germline assignment: CDR1 SGHTA and CDR2 FQGNSA. The CDR3 extends over 14 amino acids. The CDR3 spells CASSLAGGIDTQYF. The CDR3 DNA reads TGTGCCAGCAGCTTAGCGGGAGGGATAGATACGCAGTATTTT. The variable domain in full, with the rest retrieved from reference TRBV7-2 and TRBJ2-3, is GAGVSQSPSNKVTEKGKDVELRCDPISGHTALYWYRQSLGQGLEFLIYFQGNSAPDKSGLPSDRFSAERTGGSVSTLTIQRTQQEDSAVYLCASSLAGGIDTQYFGPGTRLTVL.

For the CDR3, the DNA is TGTGCCAGCTGGACAGCTTCCTACGAGCAGTACTTC. This sequence encodes CASWTASYEQYF. The chain couples TRBV12-3 or TRBV12-4 to TRBJ2-7, with D perhaps matching TRBD1 (6 bases). The CDR3 length is 12 residues. With 8 bases removed from V and 1 base from J, the gap between germline ends came to 9 bases.

The chain uses TRBV4-1 and TRBJ2-5; 8 positions agree with TRBD2. Germline V gene lookup returns CDR1 MGHRA and CDR2 YSYEKL. The trim removed 3 bases at V and 5 bases at J, leaving 11 bases unmatched. This CDR3 spans 16 amino acids. The CDR3 reads CASSHAQREPGETQYF. CDR3 coding DNA: TGCGCCAGCAGCCACGCCCAGCGGGAGCCAGGGGAGACCCAGTACTTC.

The V gene is TRBV6-2 or TRBV6-3, the J gene TRBJ2-1; weak D call: TRBD2 (7 bases). CDR1 and CDR2 from the germline V gene are MNHEY and SVGEGT. This CDR3 spans 18 amino acids. V lost 6 bases, J lost 1 base, and 22 bases lay in between. The CDR3 region is CASSPPGEGGQSYNEQFF. The CDR3, as DNA: TGTGCCAGCAGCCCCCCTGGGGAGGGGGGGCAGTCCTACAATGAGCAGTTCTTC.

This clonotype has only a few counts. This chain links TRBV29-1 with TRBJ2-1, with a possible D match to TRBD1 (6 bases). The CDR3 loop spans 14 amino acids. Trimming removed 8 bases from V and 0 bases from J, with 14 bases in between. Germline V gives CDR1 SQVTM, CDR2 ANQGSEA. The CDR3 region has the DNA TGCAGCCATAACAGGGTGGGCTCCTACAATGAGCAGTTCTTC. Amino acid sequence: CSHNRVGSYNEQFF.